The present TCR beta chain was sequenced within a study of cytomegalovirus exposure and HLA in healthy donors. A note on this clone: Antigen unknown.

The donors comprised healthy bone marrow donors. Regarding the study as a whole: Later work found most CMV-associated TCR beta chains apparently HLA-restricted. Differences between HLA loci emerged in a later analysis of TCR association rates, with DRB1 most and HLA-C fewest. The study listed approximately 170 cytomegalovirus-associated TCR beta chains.

Primers included in the PCR were 60 Vbeta and 13 Jbeta primers. This table comes from immunoSEQ multiplex PCR, and its TCRdb copy is limited to in-frame clones, with some not included. The sample lists around 100,000 clones; about four fifths were seen once. J was trimmed by 3 bases and V by 7 bases; bases with no gene match: 3. The CDR3 consists of 11 residues. Germline V gene lookup returns CDR1 SQVTM and CDR2 ANQGSEA. The origin of this receptor is a young man in good health and CMV-seronegative. The rearrangement links TRBV29-1 to TRBJ2-7, with 7 nucleotides matching TRBD2. The source material was PBMCs. This CDR3 reads CSAWGGYEQYF. In DNA, the CDR3 is TGCAGCGCCTGGGGGGGCTACGAGCAGTACTTC.